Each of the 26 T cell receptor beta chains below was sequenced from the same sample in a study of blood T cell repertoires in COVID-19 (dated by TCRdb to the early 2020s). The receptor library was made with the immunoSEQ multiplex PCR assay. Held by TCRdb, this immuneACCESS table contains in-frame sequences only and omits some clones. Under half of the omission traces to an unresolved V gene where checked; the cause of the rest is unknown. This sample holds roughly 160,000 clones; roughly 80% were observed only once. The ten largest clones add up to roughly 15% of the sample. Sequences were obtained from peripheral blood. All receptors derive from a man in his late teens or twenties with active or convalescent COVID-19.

DNA for the CDR3: TGTGCCAGCTCACCAGCGGGGCGCGAGACCCAGTACTTC. Its translation is CASSPAGRETQYF. The chain is built from TRBV18 and TRBJ2-5, with D possibly being TRBD2 (6 bases). CDR3 length: 13 residues. The V and J ends lost 2 bases and 5 bases respectively, with 9 bases between them. Looked up from germline, CDR1 is KGHSH and CDR2 is LQKENI.

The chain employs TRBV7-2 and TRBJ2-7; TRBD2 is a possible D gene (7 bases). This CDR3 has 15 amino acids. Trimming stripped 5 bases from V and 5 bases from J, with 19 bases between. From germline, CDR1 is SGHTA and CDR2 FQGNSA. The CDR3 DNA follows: TGTGCCAGCAGCCTGTTAGGGGGAGGGCCAGACGAGCAGTACTTC. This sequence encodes CASSLLGGGPDEQYF.

This chain's CDR3 is CASSQSYASGSSTTTRNEQFF. CDR3 DNA sequence: TGTGCCAGCAGCCAAAGCTACGCTAGCGGGAGCTCGACGACAACAAGAAATGAGCAGTTCTTC. This rearrangement joins TRBV3-1 (or the pseudogene TRBV3-2) to TRBJ2-1; 10 bases fit TRBD2. Per the germline V gene, CDR1 is LGHDT and CDR2 is YNNKEL (reference sequence). V was pared by 2 bases and J by 7 bases, with 23 bases of the junction left unmatched. The CDR3 extends over 21 amino acids.

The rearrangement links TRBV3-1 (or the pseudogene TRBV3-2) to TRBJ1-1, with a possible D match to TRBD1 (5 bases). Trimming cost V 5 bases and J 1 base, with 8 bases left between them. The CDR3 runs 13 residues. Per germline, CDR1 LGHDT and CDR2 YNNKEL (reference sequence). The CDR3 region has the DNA TGTGCCAGCAGCAATAGGGGGAACACTGAAGCTTTCTTT. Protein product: CASSNRGNTEAFF.

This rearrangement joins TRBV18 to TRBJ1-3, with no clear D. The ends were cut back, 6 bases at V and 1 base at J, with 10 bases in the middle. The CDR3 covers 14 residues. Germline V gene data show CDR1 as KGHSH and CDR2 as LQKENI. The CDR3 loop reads CASSIGESGNTIYF. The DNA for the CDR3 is TGTGCCAGCTCCATTGGAGAATCTGGAAACACCATATATTTT.

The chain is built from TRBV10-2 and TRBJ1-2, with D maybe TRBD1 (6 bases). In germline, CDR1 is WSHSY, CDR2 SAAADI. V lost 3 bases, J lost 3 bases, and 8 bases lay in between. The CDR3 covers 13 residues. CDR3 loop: CASSESGDYGYTF. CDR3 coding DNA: TGCGCCAGCAGTGAATCAGGGGACTATGGCTACACCTTC.

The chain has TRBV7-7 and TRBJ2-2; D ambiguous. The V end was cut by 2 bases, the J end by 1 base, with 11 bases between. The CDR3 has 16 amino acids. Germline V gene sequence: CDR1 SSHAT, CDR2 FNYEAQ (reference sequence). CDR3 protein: CASSLSRGENTGELFF. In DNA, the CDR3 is TGTGCCAGCAGCTTATCACGCGGCGAGAACACCGGGGAGCTGTTTTTT.

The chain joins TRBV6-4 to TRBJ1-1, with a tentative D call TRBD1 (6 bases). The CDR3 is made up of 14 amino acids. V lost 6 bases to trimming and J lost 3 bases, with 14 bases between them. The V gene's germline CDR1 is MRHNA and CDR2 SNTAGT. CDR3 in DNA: TGTGCCAGCAGAGAGACAGGAAAAGACACTGAAGCTTTCTTT. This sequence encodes CASRETGKDTEAFF.

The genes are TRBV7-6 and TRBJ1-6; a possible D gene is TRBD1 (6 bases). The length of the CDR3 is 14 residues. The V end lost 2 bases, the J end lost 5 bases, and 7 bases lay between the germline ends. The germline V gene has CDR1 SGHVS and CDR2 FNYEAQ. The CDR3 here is CASSLTGNNSPLHF. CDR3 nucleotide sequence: TGTGCCAGCAGCTTAACAGGGAATAATTCACCCCTCCACTTT. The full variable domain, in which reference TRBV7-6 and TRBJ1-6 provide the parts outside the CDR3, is GAGVSQSPRYKVTKRGQDVALRCDPISGHVSLYWYRQALGQGPEFLTYFNYEAQQDKSGLPNDRFSAERPEGSISTLTIQRTEQRDSAMYRCASSLTGNNSPLHFGNGTRLTVT.

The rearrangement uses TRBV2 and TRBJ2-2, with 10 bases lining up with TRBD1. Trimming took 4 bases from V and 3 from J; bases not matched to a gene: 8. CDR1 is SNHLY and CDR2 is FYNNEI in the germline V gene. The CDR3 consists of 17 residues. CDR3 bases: TGTGCCAGCAGTGGGGACGTTGACAGGGGGCACACCGGGGAGCTGTTTTTT. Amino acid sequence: CASSGDVDRGHTGELFF. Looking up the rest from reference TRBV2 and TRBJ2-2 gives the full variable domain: EPEVTQTPSHQVTQMGQEVILRCVPISNHLYFYWYRQILGQKVEFLVSFYNNEISEKSEIFDDQFSVERPDGSNFTLKIRSTKLEDSAMYFCASSGDVDRGHTGELFFGEGSRLTVL.

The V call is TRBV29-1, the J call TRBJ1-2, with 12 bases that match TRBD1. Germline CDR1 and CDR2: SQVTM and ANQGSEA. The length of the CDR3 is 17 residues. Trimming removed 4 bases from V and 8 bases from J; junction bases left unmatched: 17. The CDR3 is CSVASTPGQGARGGYTF. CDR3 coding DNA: TGCAGCGTTGCGTCTACTCCGGGACAGGGGGCTCGCGGGGGCTACACCTTC.

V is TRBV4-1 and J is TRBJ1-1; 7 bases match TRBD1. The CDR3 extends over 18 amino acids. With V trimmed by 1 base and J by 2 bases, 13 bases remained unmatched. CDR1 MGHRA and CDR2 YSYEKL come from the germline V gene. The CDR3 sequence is CASSQALHKRGRNTEAFF. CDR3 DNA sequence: TGCGCCAGCAGCCAAGCCCTACATAAAAGGGGGCGCAACACTGAAGCTTTCTTT.

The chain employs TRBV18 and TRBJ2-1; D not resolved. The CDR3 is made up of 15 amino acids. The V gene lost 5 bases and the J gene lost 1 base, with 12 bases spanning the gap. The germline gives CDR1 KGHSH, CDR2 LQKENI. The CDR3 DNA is TGTGCCAGCTCAATCGATGCAGCGTCCTACAATGAGCAGTTCTTC. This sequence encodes CASSIDAASYNEQFF. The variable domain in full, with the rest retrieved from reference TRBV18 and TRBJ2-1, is NAGVMQNPRHLVRRRGQEARLRCSPMKGHSHVYWYRQLPEEGLKFMVYLQKENIIDESGMPKERFSAEFPKEGPSILRIQQVVRGDSAAYFCASSIDAASYNEQFFGPGTRLTVL.

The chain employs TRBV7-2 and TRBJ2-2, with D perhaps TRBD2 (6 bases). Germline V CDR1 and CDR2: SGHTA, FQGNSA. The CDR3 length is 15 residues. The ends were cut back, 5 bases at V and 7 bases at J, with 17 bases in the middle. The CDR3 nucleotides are TGTGCCAGCAGCAGGAGGGACTCGAGTTTCGGGGAGCTGTTTTTT. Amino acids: CASSRRDSSFGELFF.

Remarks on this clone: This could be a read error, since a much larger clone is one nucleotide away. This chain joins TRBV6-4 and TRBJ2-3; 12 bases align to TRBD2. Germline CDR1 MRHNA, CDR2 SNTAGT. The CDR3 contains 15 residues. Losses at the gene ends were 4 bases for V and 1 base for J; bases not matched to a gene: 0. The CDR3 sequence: CASSGTSGGTDTQYF. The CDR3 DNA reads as TGTGCCAGCAGTGGGACTAGCGGGGGCACAGATACGCAGTATTTT.

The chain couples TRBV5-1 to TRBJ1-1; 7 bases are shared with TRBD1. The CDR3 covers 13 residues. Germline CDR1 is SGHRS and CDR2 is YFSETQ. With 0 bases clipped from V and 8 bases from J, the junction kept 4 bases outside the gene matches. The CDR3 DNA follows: TGCGCCAGCAGCTTGGGAGGGGGCGCGGAAGCTTTCTTT. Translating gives CASSLGGGAEAFF.

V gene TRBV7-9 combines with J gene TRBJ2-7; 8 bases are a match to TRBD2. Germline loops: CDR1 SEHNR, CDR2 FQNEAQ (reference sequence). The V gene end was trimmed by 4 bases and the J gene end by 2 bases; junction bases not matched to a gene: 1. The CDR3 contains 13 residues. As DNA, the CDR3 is TGTGCCAGCAGCTGGGGACTAGCCTACGAGCAGTACTTC. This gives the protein CASSWGLAYEQYF.

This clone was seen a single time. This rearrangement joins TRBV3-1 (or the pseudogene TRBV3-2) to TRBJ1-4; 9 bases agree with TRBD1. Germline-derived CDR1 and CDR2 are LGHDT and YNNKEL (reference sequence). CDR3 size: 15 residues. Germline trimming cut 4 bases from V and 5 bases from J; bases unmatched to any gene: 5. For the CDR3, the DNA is TGTGCCAGCAGCCGCGATGGGACAGGGAATGAAAAACTGTTTTTT. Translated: CASSRDGTGNEKLFF.

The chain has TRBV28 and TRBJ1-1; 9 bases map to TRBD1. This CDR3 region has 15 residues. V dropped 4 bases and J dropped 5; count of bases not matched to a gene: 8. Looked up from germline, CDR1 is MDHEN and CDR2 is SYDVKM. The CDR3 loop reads CASSSPGQGQTEAFF. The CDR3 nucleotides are TGTGCCAGCAGTTCTCCCGGACAGGGGCAAACTGAAGCTTTCTTT.

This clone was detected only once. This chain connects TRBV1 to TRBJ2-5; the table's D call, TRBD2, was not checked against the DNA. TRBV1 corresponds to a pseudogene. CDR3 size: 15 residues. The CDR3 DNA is TGCACCAGCAGCCAAGATGATCGGTACCAAGAGACCCAGTACTTC. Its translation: CTSSQDDRYQETQYF.

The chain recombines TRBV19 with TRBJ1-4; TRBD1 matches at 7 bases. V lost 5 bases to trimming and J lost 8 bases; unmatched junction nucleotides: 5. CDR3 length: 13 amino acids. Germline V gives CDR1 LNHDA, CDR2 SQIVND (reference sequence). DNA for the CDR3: TGTGCCAGTAGTGACAGGGTCGGGGAAAAACTGTTTTTT. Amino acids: CASSDRVGEKLFF.

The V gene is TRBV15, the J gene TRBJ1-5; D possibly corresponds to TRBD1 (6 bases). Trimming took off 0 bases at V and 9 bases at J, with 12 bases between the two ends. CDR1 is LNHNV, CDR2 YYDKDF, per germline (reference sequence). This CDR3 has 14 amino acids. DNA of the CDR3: TGTGCCACCAGCAGAGAAGGGGGTTCTTCGCCCCAGCATTTT. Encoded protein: CATSREGGSSPQHF.

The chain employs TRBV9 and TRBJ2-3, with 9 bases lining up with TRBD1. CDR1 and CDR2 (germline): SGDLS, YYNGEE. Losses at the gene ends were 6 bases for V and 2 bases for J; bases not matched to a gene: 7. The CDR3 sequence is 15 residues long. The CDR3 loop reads CASMPGTGYTDTQYF. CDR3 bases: TGTGCCAGCATGCCCGGGACAGGGTACACAGATACGCAGTATTTT.

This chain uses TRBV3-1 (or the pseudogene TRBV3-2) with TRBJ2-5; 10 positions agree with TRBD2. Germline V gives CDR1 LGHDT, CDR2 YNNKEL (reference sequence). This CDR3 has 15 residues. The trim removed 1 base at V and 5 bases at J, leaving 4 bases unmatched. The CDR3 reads CASSQGSSGGETQYF. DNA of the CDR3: TGTGCCAGCAGCCAAGGTTCTAGCGGGGGTGAGACCCAGTACTTC.

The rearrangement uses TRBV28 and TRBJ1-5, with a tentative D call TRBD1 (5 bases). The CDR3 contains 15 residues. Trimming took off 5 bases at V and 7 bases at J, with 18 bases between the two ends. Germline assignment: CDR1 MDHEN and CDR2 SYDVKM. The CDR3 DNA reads TGTGCCAGCAGTCTAGGGGTGGGGTTTAGGCAGCCCCAGCATTTT. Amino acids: CASSLGVGFRQPQHF.

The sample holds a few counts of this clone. The CDR3 DNA sequence: TGTGCCAGCAGCCAAGATCGGGATCAGCCCCAGCATTTT. This sequence encodes CASSQDRDQPQHF. The chain couples TRBV3-1 (or the pseudogene TRBV3-2) to TRBJ1-5; D not resolved. Trimming shortened V by 0 bases and J by 5 bases, and 5 bases separated the two germline ends. This CDR3 has 13 amino acids. Germline loops: CDR1 LGHDT, CDR2 YNNKEL (reference sequence).